Following are 20 T cell receptor beta chains from one sample sequenced in a study of T cell repertoires in cytomegalovirus infection. Their antigens remain unidentified. Each CDR3 protein is one row after TCRdb ran MiXCR on the reads. This sample has under 450,000 distinct CDR3 sequences; roughly 36% occur once, and the top ten carry 13%. Sequencing was performed on cultured PBMCs, taken from culture after CMV antigen stimulation. Source of these receptors: a human donor in good health (CMV status not recorded). Some clones in this sample may be carry-over from other donors' samples.

This clonotype was detected only a few times. The gene calls are TRBV12-3 or TRBV12-4 and TRBJ1-2; D not certain. The ends were cut back, 0 bases at V and 7 bases at J, with 9 bases in the middle. The CDR3 covers 13 residues. CDR3 region: CASSLALGSGYTF. The CDR3 DNA follows: TGTGCCAGCAGTTTAGCGCTGGGCTCTGGCTACACCTTC.

The table lists this clonotype with a few counts. CDR3: CASSSKRGGGNEQFF. In nucleotides, the CDR3 is TGTGCCAGCAGCTCCAAGCGGGGAGGGGGGAATGAGCAGTTCTTC. V is TRBV7-2 and J is TRBJ2-1; weak D call: TRBD2 (7 bases). Trimming cost V 4 bases and J 7 bases, with 17 bases left between them. The germline CDR1 and CDR2 sequences are SGHTA and FQGNSA. This CDR3 contains 15 residues.

This clonotype was counted many times. The chain combines TRBV7-2 with TRBJ2-5; a weak D match, TRBD1 (6 bases). CDR3 size: 14 residues. V lost 6 bases and J 1 base, leaving 12 bases between the germline ends. CDR1 SGHTA and CDR2 FQGNSA come from the germline V gene. The CDR3 region has the DNA TGTGCCAGCAGGGGGGCGAGGCTCCAAGAGACCCAGTACTTC. It codes for CASRGARLQETQYF.

This clonotype was picked up a small number of times. CDR3 residues: CASSFLGSGRYNEQFF. In DNA form, the CDR3 reads TGTGCCAGCAGCTTTTTGGGTAGCGGGAGGTATAATGAGCAGTTCTTC. This chain links TRBV7-3 with TRBJ2-1, with 10 bases identical to TRBD2. V dropped 3 bases and J dropped 7; count of bases not matched to a gene: 9. The CDR3 sequence is 16 residues long. Germline assignment: CDR1 SGHTA and CDR2 FQGTGA.

About this clonotype: A read error may account for a junction end that differs from germline. The V gene is TRBV5-3, the J gene TRBJ2-5; 14 bases agree with TRBD2. TRBV5-3 is an ORF, with its function uncertain. This CDR3 has 16 amino acids. The CDR3 nucleotides are TGTGCCAGCAGCTTCCCGGGACTAGCGGGAGAAGAGACCCAGTACTTC. It yields the protein CASSFPGLAGEETQYF.

This clonotype has at least ten counts. The rearrangement joins TRBV7-2 to TRBJ2-3; 11 bases match TRBD2. The CDR3 loop spans 15 amino acids. V shed 7 bases and J 3 bases; nucleotides not matched to a gene: 6. The germline gives CDR1 SGHTA, CDR2 FQGNSA. CDR3 residues: CASIPSGRRTDTQYF. The CDR3, as DNA: TGTGCCAGCATCCCTAGCGGGAGGAGGACAGATACGCAGTATTTT.

This chain joins TRBV15 and TRBJ1-1; 7 bases fit TRBD1. Germline V lookup: CDR1 LNHNV, CDR2 YYDKDF (reference sequence). The CDR3 runs 14 residues. V dropped 0 bases and J dropped 9; count of bases not matched to a gene: 7. The CDR3 here is CATSRDQQGIKAFF. The CDR3 coding sequence is TGTGCCACCAGCAGAGATCAACAGGGGATCAAAGCTTTCTTT.

V and J are TRBV6-2 or TRBV6-3 and TRBJ2-7, with D possibly matching TRBD1 (6 bases). Trimming took 2 bases from V and 3 from J, leaving 17 bases between them. This CDR3 comprises 16 residues. Germline V CDR1 and CDR2: MNHEY, SVGEGT. The CDR3 DNA sequence: TGTGCCAGCAGTTACGCAAGCCAACAGGGTCTCTACGAGCAGTACGTC. Residues: CASSYASQQGLYEQYV.

Only a few counts were recorded for this clonotype. The V and J genes are TRBV6-1 and TRBJ1-3; D is ambiguous. V gave up 5 bases and J gave up 1 base, with 15 bases separating them. Germline CDR1 is MNHNS and CDR2 is SASEGT. The CDR3 covers 16 residues. CDR3 sequence reads: CASSYDPKGSGNTIYF. In DNA, the CDR3 is TGTGCCAGCAGTTACGATCCCAAAGGGTCTGGAAACACCATATATTTT.

This clonotype has more than one count but fewer than ten. The chain uses TRBV7-6 and TRBJ2-7; 11 nucleotides align to TRBD2. V shed 4 bases and J 3 bases; nucleotides not matched to a gene: 8. CDR1 SGHVS and CDR2 FNYEAQ come from the germline V gene. The CDR3 runs 16 residues. The DNA for the CDR3 is TGTGCCAGCAGCTCCATGACTAGCGGGGCGGGCTACGAGCAGTACTTC. Amino acids: CASSSMTSGAGYEQYF.

This clonotype was seen only a few times. The chain joins TRBV7-9 to TRBJ2-1; D may be TRBD2 (6 bases). Germline CDR1 reads SEHNR; CDR2 reads FQNEAQ (reference sequence). The CDR3 loop spans 18 amino acids. V dropped 5 bases and J dropped 7 bases, with 27 bases sitting between them. CDR3 protein: CASSPLRQDYVQRNEQFF. The DNA of the CDR3 is TGTGCCAGCAGCCCACTCCGCCAGGACTACGTACAGCGAAATGAGCAGTTCTTC.

The CDR3 here is CASTPPAGRGNEQFF. The CDR3 DNA follows: TGTGCCAGCACCCCCCCCGCCGGGAGGGGCAATGAGCAGTTCTTC. The chain has TRBV7-2 and TRBJ2-1, with TRBD2 identical over 8 bases. The CDR3 is 15 amino acids. The V and J ends lost 7 bases and 6 bases, in that order; junction bases with no gene match: 11. Per the germline V gene, CDR1 is SGHTA and CDR2 is FQGNSA.

This clonotype appeared many times. The chain has TRBV7-2 and TRBJ2-5; a weak D match, TRBD2 (7 bases). The CDR3 contains 15 residues. Germline CDR1 reads SGHTA; CDR2 reads FQGNSA. V was trimmed by 1 base and J by 5 bases, leaving 14 bases between them. The CDR3 nucleotides read TGTGCCAGCAGCTTAGGCGGGGGCGTATGGGAGACCCAGTACTTC. It codes for CASSLGGGVWETQYF.

The chain carries TRBV12-5 and TRBJ2-2; weak D call: TRBD1 (6 bases). The CDR3 has 15 residues. The V gene's germline CDR1 is LGHNT and CDR2 FRNRAP. Deletions cut 6 bases from V and 4 bases from J, with 15 bases between. CDR3 residues: CASGNRPQGTGELFF. The CDR3 DNA sequence: TGTGCTAGTGGGAACAGACCACAGGGCACCGGGGAGCTGTTTTTT.

This clonotype was detected ten times or more. The V and J genes are TRBV7-2 and TRBJ2-3; D is possibly TRBD2 (6 bases). There are 17 residues in the CDR3. The V and J ends lost 5 bases and 3 bases respectively, with 21 bases between them. Per germline, CDR1 SGHTA and CDR2 FQGNSA. CDR3 sequence reads: CASSPSRSAGLTDTQYF. The CDR3 DNA reads as TGTGCCAGCAGCCCCTCACGCTCAGCGGGTCTTACAGATACGCAGTATTTT.

This clonotype was seen a handful of times. This CDR3 is CASSAGRDPWVRFF. The DNA for the CDR3 is TGCGCCAGCAGTGCAGGACGGGACCCTTGGGTACGGTTCTTC. V usage is TRBV10-1 and J usage is TRBJ2-1, with D perhaps assigned TRBD1 or TRBD2 (5 bases each). Trimming pared 4 bases from V and 15 bases from J, leaving 22 bases between. The CDR3 consists of 14 residues. Germline-derived CDR1 and CDR2 are WNHNN and SYGVQD (reference sequence).

This clonotype was seen only a few times. This chain joins TRBV28 and TRBJ1-6; 9 bases fit TRBD1. The CDR3 runs to 16 residues. J lost 5 bases, V lost 3 bases, and 5 bases had no gene match. Germline values: CDR1 MDHEN, CDR2 SYDVKM. CDR3 sequence: CASSFGTGIDNSPLHF. CDR3 coding DNA: TGTGCCAGCAGTTTCGGGACAGGGATCGATAATTCACCCCTCCACTTT. The full variable domain, rest sourced from reference TRBV28 and TRBJ1-6, is DVKVTQSSRYLVKRTGEKVFLECVQDMDHENMFWYRQDPGLGLRLIYFSYDVKMKEKGDIPEGYSVSREKKERFSLILESASTNQTSMYLCASSFGTGIDNSPLHFGNGTRLTVT.

This clonotype appeared a few times. The V call is TRBV12-3 or TRBV12-4, the J call TRBJ2-3; D possibly corresponds to TRBD2 (5 bases). Deletions cut 7 bases from V and 6 bases from J, with 14 bases between. The CDR3 has 13 amino acids. The CDR3 coding sequence is TGTGCCAGCACCCCACGGGTAGCGGATACGCAGTATTTT. Residues: CASTPRVADTQYF.

The rearrangement uses TRBV7-2 and TRBJ2-7; D perhaps matches TRBD1 (6 bases). The V gene's germline CDR1 is SGHTA and CDR2 FQGNSA. V dropped 5 bases and J dropped 3 bases, with 14 bases sitting between them. The CDR3 consists of 14 residues. CDR3 DNA: TGTGCCAGCAGCCCCGGACAGAACTACTACGAGCAGTACTTC. It yields the protein CASSPGQNYYEQYF.

The chain couples TRBV6-2 or TRBV6-3 to TRBJ2-3; 8 bases are shared with TRBD2. Per germline, CDR1 MNHEY and CDR2 SVGEGT. Trimming removed 2 bases from V and 5 bases from J; junction bases left unmatched: 9. The CDR3 loop spans 16 amino acids. The CDR3 protein is CASSYTSGAGGDTQYF. The CDR3 DNA follows: TGTGCCAGCAGTTACACCAGCGGGGCGGGAGGAGATACGCAGTATTTT.